The source of this T cell receptor beta chain is a study of T cell responses to AZD1222 COVID-19 vaccine. Study-level findings and limits: At baseline, seropositivity was found in only a handful of AZD1222 recipients. A mostly white British donor set with more females was recruited, and clonal diversity was possibly underestimated.

V trimming: 8 bases; J trimming: 7 bases; junction bases outside the gene matches: 8. The CDR3 has 14 amino acids. Per the germline V gene, CDR1 is LNHDA and CDR2 is SQIVND (reference sequence). Measured with immunoSEQ multiplex PCR; TCRdb has only the in-frame clones, and not every one. The data contain 150,000 to 200,000 clones, around 90% of them singletons. This clone was observed a single time. Its target is not known. The clonotype comes from an adult who received the AZD1222 COVID-19 vaccine. Specimen: peripheral blood, collected 28 days after the second AZD1222 dose. The V and J genes are TRBV19 and TRBJ2-4; 10 bases line up with TRBD2. The CDR3 sequence is CASCESGRGNIQYF. The DNA of the CDR3 is TGTGCCAGTTGTGAGAGCGGGAGGGGGAACATTCAGTACTTC.